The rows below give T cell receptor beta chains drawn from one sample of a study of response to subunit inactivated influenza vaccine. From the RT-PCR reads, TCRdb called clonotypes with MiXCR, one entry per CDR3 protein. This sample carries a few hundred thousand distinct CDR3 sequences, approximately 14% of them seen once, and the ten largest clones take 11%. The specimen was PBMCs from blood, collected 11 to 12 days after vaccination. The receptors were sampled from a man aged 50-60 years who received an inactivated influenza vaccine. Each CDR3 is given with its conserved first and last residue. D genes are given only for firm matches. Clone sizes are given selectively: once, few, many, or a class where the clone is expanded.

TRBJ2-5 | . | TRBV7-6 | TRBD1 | CASRPRTGHQETQYF | TGTGCCAGCAGGCCAAGGACAGGACACCAAGAGACCCAGTACTTC
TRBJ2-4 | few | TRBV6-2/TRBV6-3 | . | CASSQTENIQYF | TGTGCCAGCAGTCAGACAGAAAACATTCAGTACTTC
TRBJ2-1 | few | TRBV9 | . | CASSGTSEGPYNEQFF | TGTGCCAGCAGCGGAACTAGTGAGGGCCCGTACAATGAGCAGTTCTTC
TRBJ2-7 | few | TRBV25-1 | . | CASSEFSGTSYEQYF | TGTGCCAGCAGTGAATTCTCCGGGACGTCCTACGAGCAGTACTTC
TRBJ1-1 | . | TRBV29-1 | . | CSGGSSTEAFF | TGCAGCGGTGGGAGTTCCACTGAAGCTTTCTTT
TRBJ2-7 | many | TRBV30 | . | CAWSGGSYVQYF | TGTGCCTGGAGTGGTGGGAGCTACGTGCAGTACTTC
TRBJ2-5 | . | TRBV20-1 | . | CSASAPGTQETQYF | TGCAGTGCTAGCGCCCCCGGGACTCAAGAGACCCAGTACTTC
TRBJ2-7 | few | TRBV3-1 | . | CASSQLEAGEQYF | TGTGCCAGCAGCCAGTTGGAAGCAGGCGAGCAGTACTTC
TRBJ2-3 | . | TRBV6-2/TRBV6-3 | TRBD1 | CASSSRDRGDTQYF | TGTGCCAGCAGCTCCCGGGACAGGGGGGATACGCAGTATTTT
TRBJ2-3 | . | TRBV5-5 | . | CASSLVRGTTDTQYF | TGTGCCAGCAGCTTGGTGCGGGGGACAACAGATACGCAGTATTTT
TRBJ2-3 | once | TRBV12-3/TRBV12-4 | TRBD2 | CASSHRGSGRAGDTQYF | TGTGCCAGCAGCCACCGGGGGAGCGGGAGGGCCGGGGATACGCAGTATTTT
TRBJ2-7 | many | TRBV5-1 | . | CASSRGGEPTYEQYF | TGCGCCAGCAGCAGAGGGGGGGAGCCAACCTACGAGCAGTACTTC
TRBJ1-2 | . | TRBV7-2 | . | CASSWGAGNLSYGYTF | TGTGCCAGCAGCTGGGGGGCAGGAAATCTGTCCTATGGCTACACCTTC
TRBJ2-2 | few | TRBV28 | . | CASLGHNTGELFF | TGTGCCAGCTTGGGACATAACACCGGGGAGCTGTTTTTT
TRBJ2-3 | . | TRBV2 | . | CASRDFTDTQYF | TGTGCCAGCAGGGACTTCACAGATACGCAGTATTTT
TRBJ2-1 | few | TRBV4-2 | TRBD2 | CASSQVSSGGYNEQFF | TGTGCCAGCAGCCAAGTTTCTAGCGGGGGCTACAATGAGCAGTTCTTC